The clone carrying this T cell receptor beta chain was found a few times. The authors prepared the TCRbeta library with unique molecular identifiers. Via MiXCR, TCRdb re-called the PCR reads, giving one row per CDR3 protein. The sample records hundreds of thousands of distinct CDR3 sequences, 10% to 15% being singletons. The CDR3 is 16 amino acids. V lost 3 bases to trimming and J lost 5 bases; unmatched junction nucleotides: 8. Germline V lookup: CDR1 ENHRY, CDR2 SYGVKD. The data originate from a study of T-cell reconstitution after alpha-beta-depleted transplantation in children. The chain employs TRBV10-3 and TRBJ1-2, with 11 bases identical to TRBD1. The TCR sequence derives from a male patient younger than 18 who had a stem cell transplant for acute myeloid leukemia, so the T cells may come from the graft donor. Sequencing was performed on PBMCs, mostly from graft donor cells, taken 360 days after TCRalphabeta/CD19-depleted stem cell transplant. The CDR3 nucleotides read TGTGCCATCAGTGATTCGGTGGACAGGGGGCGTTATGGCTACACCTTC. Its translation: CAISDSVDRGRYGYTF.